This T cell receptor beta chain is from a study of blood T cell repertoires in COVID-19. The overall study: Sources were T cells, B-cell-depleted T cells, or PBMCs; the material itself was cDNA or gDNA.

The CDR3 consists of 13 residues. Germline CDR1 SQVTM, CDR2 ANQGSEA. The V segment lost 4 bases and the J segment 1 base; nucleotides outside the gene matches: 4. The repertoire was sequenced with immunoSEQ multiplex PCR; TCRdb's copy has only in-frame clones and lacks some. This table holds 140,000 or so clones, 80% to 90% found once. Participant age was 18 to 89 years, and participants resided in roughly 24 US areas. Cohorts were assigned according to the clinical history that participants reported. Two negative PCRs, clearance, or symptom resolution had been documented for recovered Cohort 3 donors.

The sequencing input was PBMCs or T cells enriched from blood (not recorded which). The chain joins TRBV29-1 to TRBJ2-7; 7 bases fit TRBD1. The source of this sequence is a man in his sixties who had recovered from COVID-19. The CDR3 region has the DNA TGCAGCGTTGTCCGGGGACAGTCCTACGAGCAGTACTTC. It yields the protein CSVVRGQSYEQYF.